This TCR beta chain is from a study of a mutant IDH1 vaccine in newly diagnosed glioma. Study summary: Initiation of the vaccine course occurred 4-6 weeks after radiotherapy alone, or alongside temozolomide cycles. Study-wide points: Seemingly, pseudoprogression had no relation to changes in the top peripheral T cell clonotypes. Researchers report vaccine-induced immune responses in roughly 93% of patients.

CDR3 length: 14 residues. V gave up 4 bases and J gave up 5 bases, with 15 bases separating them. Germline V CDR1 and CDR2: SGDLS, YYNGEE. Time point described: week 23, last vaccination. Each vaccine dose was 300 ug of mutant IDH1 20-mer peptide, with topical imiquimod. Newly diagnosed WHO grade 3 or 4 IDH1-mutant, ATRX-lost astrocytomas were identified in the donors. Worth noting for this clone: Its specificity is unknown.

Sequencing used immunoSEQ multiplex PCR; TCRdb keeps in-frame clones, though not all of them. Here the sample spans tens of thousands of clones, under 80% being singletons. The receptor's source is a man aged 45-65 years with glioma. The V and J genes are TRBV9 and TRBJ1-1, with D tentatively TRBD1 (5 bases). Sequencing was performed on PBMCs, taken from a glioma patient whose treatment included an IDH1 peptide vaccine. The CDR3 bases are TGTGCCAGCAGCAAACAGGTTGAAAGGACTGAAGCTTTCTTT. As protein: CASSKQVERTEAFF.